This T cell receptor (beta chain) was captured in a study of T cell repertoires in cytomegalovirus infection. J lost 7 bases, V lost 8 bases, and 8 bases had no gene match. The CDR3 totals 14 residues. Germline V gene lookup returns CDR1 MDHEN and CDR2 SYDVKM. TCRdb re-derived calls from the reads in MiXCR, one entry per CDR3 protein. The data hold more than 500,000 distinct CDR3 sequences, with about 15% observed a single time. The sequencing input was CD8+ T cells from PBMCs. The sequence derives from a human donor in good health (CMV status not recorded). Some clones in this sample may be carry-over from other donors' samples. The V and J genes are TRBV28 and TRBJ1-4, with 9 positions matching TRBD1. This CDR3 reads CASGRDREGEKLFF. The CDR3 bases are TGTGCCAGCGGTCGGGACAGGGAGGGTGAAAAACTGTTTTTT.